This T cell receptor beta chain comes out of a study of blood T cell repertoires in COVID-19. Study-level background: Researchers got acute and convalescent COVID-19 samples from the United States, Italy and Spain. T cells, B-cell-depleted T cells, or PBMCs supplied cDNA or gDNA.

V shed 6 bases and J 4 bases; nucleotides not matched to a gene: 3. There are 13 residues in the CDR3. Germline values: CDR1 MNHEY, CDR2 SVGAGI. In the study's own analysis: Amplification with reference gene primers provided the estimates of nucleated cell counts. TCRdb keeps only in-frame clones here, not all; method: immunoSEQ multiplex PCR. V and J calls and clone size are copied from that table; D and trimming were computed from the DNA. The table includes about 150,000 clones, 80% to 85% detected once. This TCR was sampled from a man aged 70-80 years with active or convalescent COVID-19. This sequence joins TRBV6-5 and TRBJ2-1, with 7 bases lining up with TRBD2. The sample taken for sequencing was peripheral blood. The CDR3 spells CASSPGGYNEQFF. The CDR3 nucleotides read TGTGCCAGCAGCCCCGGGGGGTACAATGAGCAGTTCTTC.